This record concerns one T cell receptor (beta chain) sequence. Sequencing used immunoSEQ multiplex PCR; TCRdb keeps in-frame clones, though not all of them. The sample has 35,000 to 45,000 clones; just over 85% are singletons. The sample is drawn from a study of blood T cell repertoires in COVID-19. V was cut by 6 bases and J by 5 bases, with 11 bases left in between. The germline V gene encodes CDR1 SGHTS and CDR2 YDEGEE. The CDR3 is 12 residues long. The source material was peripheral blood. The clonotype comes from a man between 65 and 85 years old with acute or convalescent COVID-19. The genes are TRBV5-8 and TRBJ1-1; D gene uncertain. The DNA for the CDR3 is TGTGCCAGCAACTACTACGGGACTGAAGCTTTCTTT. Protein: CASNYYGTEAFF.